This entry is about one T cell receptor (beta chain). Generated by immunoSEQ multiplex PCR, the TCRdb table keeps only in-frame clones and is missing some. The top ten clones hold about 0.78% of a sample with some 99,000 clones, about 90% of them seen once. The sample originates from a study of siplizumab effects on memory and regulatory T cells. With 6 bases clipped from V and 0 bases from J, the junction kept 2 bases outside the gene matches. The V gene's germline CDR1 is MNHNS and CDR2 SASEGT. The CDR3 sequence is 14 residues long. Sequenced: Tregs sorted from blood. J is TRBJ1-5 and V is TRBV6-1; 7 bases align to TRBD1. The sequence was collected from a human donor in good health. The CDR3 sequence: CASRGQFSNQPQHF. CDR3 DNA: TGTGCCAGCAGGGGACAGTTTAGCAATCAGCCCCAGCATTTT.